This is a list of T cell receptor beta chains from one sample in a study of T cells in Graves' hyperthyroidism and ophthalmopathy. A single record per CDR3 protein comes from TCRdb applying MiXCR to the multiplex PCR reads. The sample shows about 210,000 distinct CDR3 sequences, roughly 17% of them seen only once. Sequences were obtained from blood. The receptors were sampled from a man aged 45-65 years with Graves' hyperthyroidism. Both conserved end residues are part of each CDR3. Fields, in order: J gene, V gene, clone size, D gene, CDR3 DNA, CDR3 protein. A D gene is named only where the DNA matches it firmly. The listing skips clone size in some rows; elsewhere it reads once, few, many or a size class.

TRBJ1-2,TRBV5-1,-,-,TGCGCCAGCAGCTTGGGGGCCTCAGCTAACTATGGCTACACCTTC,CASSLGASANYGYTF
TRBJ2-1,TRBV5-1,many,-,TGCGCCAGCAGCTGGTCGGGAGCTACCTACAATGAGCAGTTCTTC,CASSWSGATYNEQFF
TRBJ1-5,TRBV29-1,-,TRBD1,TGCAGCGTTGGACAGGGGAGCAATCAGCCCCAGCATTTT,CSVGQGSNQPQHF
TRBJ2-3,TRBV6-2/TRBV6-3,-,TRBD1,TGTGCCAGCAGCGCGACAGGGCGCACAGATACGCAGTATTTT,CASSATGRTDTQYF
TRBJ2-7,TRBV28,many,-,TGTGCCAGCAGTTTGGGGAGCCAGGGGACGTACGAGCAGTACTTC,CASSLGSQGTYEQYF
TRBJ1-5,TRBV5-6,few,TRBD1,TGTGCCAGCAGCTACAGGGGATATAGCAATCAGCCCCAGCATTTT,CASSYRGYSNQPQHF
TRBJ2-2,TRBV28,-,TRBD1,TGTGCCAGCAGTTCAATACAGGGGGTACACACCGGGGAGCCGTTTTTT,CASSSIQGVHTGEPFF
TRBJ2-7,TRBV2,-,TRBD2,TGTGCCAGCAGTGAACTAGCGGGGGACGCCTACGAGCAGTACTTC,CASSELAGDAYEQYF
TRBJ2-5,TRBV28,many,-,TGTGCCAGCGCCTCGGGGGGCTGGGCGGCCCAGTACTTC,CASASGGWAAQYF
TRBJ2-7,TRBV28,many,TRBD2,TGTGCCAGCAGTTCTGGACTAGCGGGAGGGCGAATAAGGGAGCAGTACTTC,CASSSGLAGGRIREQYF
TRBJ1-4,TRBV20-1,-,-,TGCAGTGCGGAACCGCAGGGTTGGGATGAAAAACTGTTTTTT,CSAEPQGWDEKLFF
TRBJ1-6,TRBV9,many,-,TGTGCCAGCAGCGCAAGACAGAGATCACCCCTCCACTTT,CASSARQRSPLHF
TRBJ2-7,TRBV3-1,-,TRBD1,TGTGCCAGCAGCCAAGATGACAGGGGATACGGGGCCTACGAGCAGTACTTC,CASSQDDRGYGAYEQYF
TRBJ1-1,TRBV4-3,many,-,TGCGCCAGCAGCCAAGATATTGGGGAGAACACTGAAGCTTTCTTT,CASSQDIGENTEAFF
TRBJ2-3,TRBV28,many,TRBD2,TGTGCCAGCAGTAGCCCCGGGACTAGCGGGAGCCGGGATGGGGTGGGCACAGATACGCAGTATTTT,CASSSPGTSGSRDGVGTDTQYF
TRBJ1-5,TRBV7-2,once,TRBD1,TGTGCCAGCAGCCAGGACAGGGAAGGGCCCCAGCATTTT,CASSQDREGPQHF
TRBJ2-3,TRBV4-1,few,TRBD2,TGCGCCAGCAGCCAGGTCTGGACTAGCGGGACGGTGCATACGCAGTATTTT,CASSQVWTSGTVHTQYF
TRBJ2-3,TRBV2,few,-,TGTGCCAGCAGGAGCATCCAAGGCACAGATACGCAGTATTTT,CASRSIQGTDTQYF
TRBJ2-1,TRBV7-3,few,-,TGTGCCAGCAGCTTAGGGGTAGGAGAGGCCAGCTCCTACAATGAGCAGTTCTTC,CASSLGVGEASSYNEQFF
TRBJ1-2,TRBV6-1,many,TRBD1,TGTGCCAGCAGTCCCGGACAGGGGGTGGGTGGCTACACCTTC,CASSPGQGVGGYTF
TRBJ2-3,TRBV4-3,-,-,TGCGCCAGCAGCCAAGACGGGGACCCCAGAGATACGCAGTATTTT,CASSQDGDPRDTQYF
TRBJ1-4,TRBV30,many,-,TGTGCCTGGAGTGTAGAGCTAACTAATGAAAAACTGTTTTTT,CAWSVELTNEKLFF
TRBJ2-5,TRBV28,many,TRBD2,TGTGCCAGCAGTTTATCCGGTGGGGGGGGAGAGACCCAGTACTTC,CASSLSGGGGETQYF